These T cell receptor beta chains were read from a single sample in a study of regulatory T cells in long-lasting Graves disease. TCRdb reprocessed the multiplex PCR reads with MiXCR, giving one entry per CDR3 protein. Of roughly 560,000 distinct CDR3 sequences listed, 12% are singletons. This same sample was also part of a study on T cells in Graves' hyperthyroidism and ophthalmopathy.

Material: peripheral blood mononuclear cells (PBMCs), obtained at new diagnosis, from a patient treated with antithyroid drugs. Receptor source: a woman aged 25 to 45 with Graves disease. Each CDR3 is given with its conserved first and last residue. Each record gives: D gene, clone size, V gene, J gene, CDR3 DNA, CDR3 protein. D genes are given only for firm matches. Not all rows give a size; the values are once, few, many and, for expanded clones, a class.

-,few,TRBV5-1,TRBJ1-2,TGCGCCAGCAGCTTGGCCGGGGGCGCGGATGGCTACACCTTC,CASSLAGGADGYTF
-,-,TRBV5-8,TRBJ1-5,TGTGCCAGCAGCTGGACGGTTAATCAGCCCCAGCATTTT,CASSWTVNQPQHF
TRBD1,-,TRBV14,TRBJ1-1,TGTGCCAGCAGCCCCTTGACCAGGGGGCCTGAAGCTTTCTTT,CASSPLTRGPEAFF
-,-,TRBV20-1,TRBJ2-7,TGCAGTGCCATACCCTTGGACAGATCCTACGAGCAGTACTTC,CSAIPLDRSYEQYF
-,many,TRBV7-8,TRBJ2-2,TGTGCCAGCAGCTTGGGCAGGCCCACCGGGGAGCTGTTTTTT,CASSLGRPTGELFF
-,many,TRBV24-1,TRBJ2-2,TGTGCCACCAGTGATTTGGGCCGCACCGGGGAGCTGTTTTTT,CATSDLGRTGELFF
-,-,TRBV5-1,TRBJ2-5,TGCGCCAGCACCGCGGACTCCCCGCGGGAGACCCAGTACTTC,CASTADSPRETQYF
-,many,TRBV20-1,TRBJ1-1,TGCAGTGCTAGAGATCGTACCTCCACTGAAGCTTTCTTT,CSARDRTSTEAFF
-,many,TRBV3-1,TRBJ1-3,TGTGCCAGCAGCCAAGATGGTTCAGATGGAAACACCATATATTTT,CASSQDGSDGNTIYF
-,many,TRBV28,TRBJ1-5,TGTGCCAGCGAAGAGGCAGGCACCTATAATCAGCCCCAGCATTTT,CASEEAGTYNQPQHF
TRBD2,many,TRBV28,TRBJ2-7,TGTGCCAGCAGTTCCCCACGACTAGCGGGAGGGTACGAGCAGTACTTC,CASSSPRLAGGYEQYF
-,many,TRBV6-5,TRBJ2-7,TGTGCCAGCAGTTACTCGGGACATAACCCGGGCGAGCAGTACTTC,CASSYSGHNPGEQYF
-,many,TRBV9,TRBJ2-1,TGTGCCAGCAGCGTAGATGGTCGTGGCTTCAATGAGCAGTTCTTC,CASSVDGRGFNEQFF
TRBD1,many,TRBV27,TRBJ1-6,TGTGCCAGCAGTTCGACAGGGGCCTATAATTCACCCCTCCACTTT,CASSSTGAYNSPLHF
-,many,TRBV5-1,TRBJ2-2,TGCGCCAGCAGCTTGAGGACAGCGAACACCGGGGAGCTGTTTTTT,CASSLRTANTGELFF
-,many,TRBV20-1,TRBJ2-7,TGCAGTGCTAAGCGGACAGTCCTCGACTACGAGCAGTACTTC,CSAKRTVLDYEQYF
-,-,TRBV27,TRBJ2-7,TGTACCAGCAGTTTATCGACCGGGACAACCAACTACGAGCAGTACTTC,CTSSLSTGTTNYEQYF
TRBD1,many,TRBV20-1,TRBJ2-7,TGCAGTGCAACCAGGCGGACAGGGGTGGTCTACGAGCAGTACTTC,CSATRRTGVVYEQYF
TRBD1,many,TRBV30,TRBJ1-5,TGTGCCTGGAGTAAAGGGACAGGATATTATAGCAATCAGCCCCAGCATTTT,CAWSKGTGYYSNQPQHF
TRBD2,many,TRBV7-2,TRBJ2-5,TGTGCCAGCAGCTTCCCTAGCGGGAGCATGAAGACCCAGTACTTC,CASSFPSGSMKTQYF
TRBD1,many,TRBV6-2/TRBV6-3,TRBJ2-1,TGTGCCATCGGGACAGGGTCCTACAATGAGCAGTTCTTC,CAIGTGSYNEQFF
-,many,TRBV2,TRBJ2-1,TGTGCCAGCCCCCGAACTAGCACCAATGAGCAGTTCTTC,CASPRTSTNEQFF
TRBD2,-,TRBV20-1,TRBJ2-1,TGCAGTGCCCTAGCGGGAGACAATGAGCAGTTCTTC,CSALAGDNEQFF
-,-,TRBV12-3/TRBV12-4,TRBJ2-3,TGTGCCAGCAGTTTAGGTAGCGTGGACACAGATACGCAGTATTTT,CASSLGSVDTDTQYF
-,many,TRBV15,TRBJ1-1,TGTGCCACCAGCAGAGATGGGGGATACACTGAAGCTTTCTTT,CATSRDGGYTEAFF
TRBD1,-,TRBV20-1,TRBJ1-5,TGCAGTGCTACGGGACAGGGTGAACAGCCCCAGCATTTT,CSATGQGEQPQHF
TRBD1,many,TRBV27,TRBJ1-5,TGTGCCAGCAGTGCCCCGGGACAGGGGGCTAATCAGCCCCAGCATTTT,CASSAPGQGANQPQHF
TRBD2,many,TRBV30,TRBJ2-1,TGTGCCTGGAGTGTAATGCGGCGGACTAGCGGGAGGGCCTATGAGCAGTTCTTC,CAWSVMRRTSGRAYEQFF
-,-,TRBV6-1,TRBJ2-7,TGTGCCAGCCGGACTGGGACCTACGAGCAGTACTTC,CASRTGTYEQYF
-,many,TRBV6-5,TRBJ1-6,TGTGCCAGCAGTTACTCGTCCCCGAATTCACCCCTCCACTTT,CASSYSSPNSPLHF
-,many,TRBV2,TRBJ2-5,TGTGCCAGCAGCCCGCAGGGGAGCCTTCGAACCCAGTACTTC,CASSPQGSLRTQYF
TRBD1,-,TRBV11-2,TRBJ2-5,TGTGCCAGCAGCGCGAGTGGGACAGGGAGTCTAGAGACCCAGTACTTC,CASSASGTGSLETQYF
-,-,TRBV5-1,TRBJ1-2,TGCGCCAGCAGCTTGGAAGGTGTACAGGCCTATGGCTACACCTTC,CASSLEGVQAYGYTF